The 30 T cell receptor beta chains below all came from one sample that was sequenced in a study of T cells expressing NK-cell markers. TCRdb reprocessed the 5' RACE reads, keeping one entry per CDR3 protein, no DNA. The repertoire table contains about 260,000 distinct CDR3 sequences. The source material was blood T cells: a sorted CD56 or NKG2C T cell subset, CD4+ or CD8+ T cells, or bulk PBMC T cells (not recorded which). The source of these receptors is a woman aged 18 to 75 in good health.

The rearrangement uses TRBV7-2 and TRBJ2-2; TCRdb picks TRBD1, but there is no DNA to check that call. CDR1 SGHTA and CDR2 FQGNSA come from the germline V gene. CDR3 length: 14 residues. The CDR3 sequence is CASSSGQGTGELFF.

The genes are TRBV9 and TRBJ2-2; lacking DNA, the TRBD1 call made by TCRdb goes unchecked. Germline V gene sequence: CDR1 SGDLS, CDR2 YYNGEE. The CDR3 spans 13 residues. The CDR3 is CASSVDPAGELFF.

The chain's CDR3 is CASSLLPETQYF. V gene TRBV12-3 or TRBV12-4 combines with J gene TRBJ2-5. The CDR3 runs 12 residues.

V usage is TRBV14 and J usage is TRBJ2-1. The V gene's germline CDR1 is SGHDN and CDR2 FVKESK. The CDR3 totals 16 residues. This chain's CDR3 is CASSPGLQSSYNEQFF.

V is TRBV12-3 or TRBV12-4 and J is TRBJ2-6; TCRdb lists TRBD1, though no DNA is available to test this call. CDR3 length: 18 amino acids. The CDR3 loop is CASSLGDTLYSGANVLTF.

V gene TRBV11-2 combines with J gene TRBJ2-1. The CDR3 covers 15 residues. The V gene's germline CDR1 is SGHAT and CDR2 FQNNGV. The CDR3 protein is CASSFRGRAYNEQFF.

This chain links TRBV4-3 with TRBJ2-1. CDR3 length: 13 amino acids. Germline CDR1 LGHNA, CDR2 YSLEER. The CDR3 loop is CASSRGRDNEQFF.

V usage is TRBV12-3 or TRBV12-4 and J usage is TRBJ1-5; TCRdb's assignment of TRBD1 cannot be checked, as there is no DNA. This CDR3 is 16 amino acids long. CDR3 residues: CASSFRGQGLSQPQHF.

J is TRBJ1-2 and V is TRBV10-2. Germline assignment: CDR1 WSHSY and CDR2 SAAADI. The CDR3 spans 12 residues. The CDR3 protein is CASRKPNYGYTF.

J is TRBJ1-2 and V is TRBV5-1; with no DNA, the TCRdb D assignment of TRBD1 cannot be verified. Germline V lookup: CDR1 SGHRS, CDR2 YFSETQ. The CDR3 consists of 13 residues. The CDR3 region is CASSTQGNYGYTF.

The rearrangement links TRBV7-9 to TRBJ1-4. The CDR3 contains 12 residues. Germline-derived CDR1 and CDR2 are SEHNR and FQNEAQ (reference sequence). CDR3: CASSLINEKLFF.

CDR3 residues: CASTGSRLGETQYF. V usage is TRBV11-2 and J usage is TRBJ2-5; the TCRdb D gene call, TRBD1, has no DNA to confirm it. This CDR3 comprises 14 residues. CDR1 is SGHAT, CDR2 FQNNGV, per germline.

The chain couples TRBV6-5 to TRBJ1-4. The CDR3 sequence is 12 residues long. The germline CDR1 and CDR2 sequences are MNHEY and SVGAGI. The CDR3 loop is CASADWDEKLFF.

The V and J genes are TRBV9 and TRBJ2-3; TCRdb lists TRBD1, though no DNA is available to test this call. The CDR3 is 14 amino acids. The V gene's germline CDR1 is SGDLS and CDR2 YYNGEE. CDR3 residues: CASSGPMSPNTQYF.

The chain recombines TRBV3-1 with TRBJ2-5; TCRdb proposes TRBD1, but this gene call is untestable without DNA. CDR3 length: 16 residues. Germline V gene sequence: CDR1 LGHDT, CDR2 YNNKEL (reference sequence). The CDR3 loop reads CASSQPGTLRGETQYF.

The chain has TRBV7-6 and TRBJ1-1. The V gene's germline CDR1 is SGHVS and CDR2 FNYEAQ. This CDR3 contains 14 residues. CDR3 sequence reads: CASSLAGSNTEAFF.

The chain is built from TRBV12-3 or TRBV12-4 and TRBJ2-5. The CDR3 has 14 amino acids. The chain's CDR3 is CASSSSGLGETQYF.

The J gene is TRBJ1-5, the V gene TRBV6-5. This CDR3 contains 17 residues. Germline V gives CDR1 MNHEY, CDR2 SVGAGI. The CDR3 loop is CASSPGSAGYSNQPQHF.

The CDR3 sequence: CSARELGGDYGYTF. The chain uses TRBV20-1 and TRBJ1-2; TCRdb selects TRBD1, and the lack of DNA leaves this call unchecked. Germline V lookup: CDR1 DFQATT, CDR2 SNEGSKA (reference sequence). The CDR3 is 14 residues long.

This chain connects TRBV11-2 to TRBJ2-1; TCRdb reports TRBD2, a call that lacks DNA to check it against. The CDR3 sequence is 16 residues long. Germline CDR1 SGHAT, CDR2 FQNNGV. CDR3 amino acids: CASSLDLRVSYNEQFF.

The chain links TRBV7-2 to TRBJ2-3. CDR1 SGHTA and CDR2 FQGNSA come from the germline V gene. The CDR3 extends over 12 amino acids. The CDR3 region is CASSPRHDTQYF. The whole variable domain, filled in from reference TRBV7-2 and TRBJ2-3, reads GAGVSQSPSNKVTEKGKDVELRCDPISGHTALYWYRQSLGQGLEFLIYFQGNSAPDKSGLPSDRFSAERTGGSVSTLTIQRTQQEDSAVYLCASSPRHDTQYFGPGTRLTVL.

The chain joins TRBV5-1 to TRBJ1-2; the TCRdb call, TRBD1, lacks DNA for checking. This CDR3 is built from 15 residues. Germline values: CDR1 SGHRS, CDR2 YFSETQ. The CDR3 loop reads CASSIRQGQDYGYTF.

The chain couples TRBV25-1 to TRBJ1-2. Germline V lookup: CDR1 MGHDK, CDR2 SYGVNS. This CDR3 spans 15 amino acids. CDR3 loop: CASSDTRLANYGYTF.

This rearrangement joins TRBV10-3 to TRBJ2-3. CDR1 is ENHRY and CDR2 is SYGVKD in the germline V gene. This CDR3 is 11 amino acids long. CDR3 amino acids: CAIQTTDTQYF.

V gene TRBV12-3 or TRBV12-4 combines with J gene TRBJ2-7; lacking DNA, the TRBD1 call made by TCRdb goes unchecked. This CDR3 is 14 amino acids long. The CDR3 loop reads CASSFPGAVYEQYF.

This chain uses TRBV5-1 with TRBJ1-2; absent DNA, TCRdb's TRBD1 call cannot be checked. The CDR3 sequence is 14 residues long. Looked up from germline, CDR1 is SGHRS and CDR2 is YFSETQ. CDR3 loop: CASSPQGTGDGYTF.

V usage is TRBV12-3 or TRBV12-4 and J usage is TRBJ2-1; with no DNA, the TCRdb D assignment of TRBD2 cannot be verified. There are 15 residues in the CDR3. This CDR3 is CASSPRVGPYNEQFF.

The V call is TRBV6-2 or TRBV6-3, the J call TRBJ2-1; TCRdb indicates TRBD1, and absent DNA this call remains unverified. This CDR3 region has 14 residues. Germline CDR1 MNHEY, CDR2 SVGEGT. CDR3 amino acids: CASSYVPSGNEQFF.

This sequence joins TRBV20-1 and TRBJ2-1; TCRdb gives TRBD1 as the D gene, but with no DNA this cannot be confirmed. From germline, CDR1 is DFQATT and CDR2 SNEGSKA (reference sequence). This CDR3 is built from 14 residues. The CDR3 is CSARIGTEYNEQFF.

The gene calls are TRBV20-1 and TRBJ1-1; TCRdb names TRBD1, which stays unverified in the absence of DNA. The germline V gene encodes CDR1 DFQATT and CDR2 SNEGSKA (reference sequence). The CDR3 totals 16 residues. The CDR3: CSARDSLRQSNTEAFF.